The TCR beta chain under discussion was sequenced for a study of T cell repertoires in cytomegalovirus infection. The CDR3 length is 15 residues. From germline, CDR1 is SGHVS and CDR2 FNYEAQ. TCRdb processed the reads anew with MiXCR; each CDR3 protein has one entry. The data hold about 8,000 distinct CDR3 sequences, with around 59% observed a single time. Points on this clonotype: Its antigen is not known. A junction end diverges from the germline sequence, so it may reflect a read error.

The sequenced material came from PBMCs, sequenced either directly or after in vitro stimulation (not recorded which). This chain uses TRBV7-6 with TRBJ1-5, with no clear D. This clonotype originated in a human donor in good health (CMV status not recorded). Some clones in this sample may be carry-over from other donors' samples. The CDR3 sequence: CTSFPETYSNQPPHF. CDR3 nucleotide sequence: TGTACCAGCTTCCCAGAAACATACAGCAATCAGCCCCCTCATTTT.